One and the same sample provided the 9 T cell receptor beta chains below, sequenced in a study of blood T cell repertoires in COVID-19. Method: immunoSEQ multiplex PCR; TCRdb's copy keeps in-frame clones and lacks some. The table includes a few hundred thousand clones, around 89% detected once. Sequences were obtained from peripheral blood. These receptor sequences come from a man younger than 45 with acute or convalescent COVID-19.

The chain uses TRBV5-1 and TRBJ1-4, with no clear D. The CDR3 consists of 15 residues. V was pared by 5 bases and J by 3 bases, with 14 bases between. Germline V gene lookup returns CDR1 SGHRS and CDR2 YFSETQ. CDR3 sequence (DNA): TGCGCCAGCAGACCACCGCTTCCGGCTAATGAAAAACTGTTTTTT. This sequence encodes CASRPPLPANEKLFF.

CDR3 nucleotide sequence: TGTGCCAGCAGCCAAGTTCGCGGGGGATCCTACGAGCAGTACTTC. It translates to CASSQVRGGSYEQYF. The chain employs TRBV3-1 (or the pseudogene TRBV3-2) and TRBJ2-7, with 7 bases identical to TRBD2. Germline assignment: CDR1 LGHDT and CDR2 YNNKEL (reference sequence). This CDR3 has 15 residues. With V trimmed by 1 base and J by 1 base, 4 bases remained unmatched.

CDR3 coding DNA: TGTGCCAGCAGCTCTAATGCGGGACCCTCTAACTATGGCTACACCTTC. Protein sequence: CASSSNAGPSNYGYTF. This chain links TRBV11-1 with TRBJ1-2; TRBD1 is a possible D gene (5 bases). Germline loops: CDR1 SGHAT, CDR2 FQDESV (reference sequence). V lost 4 bases, J lost 0 bases, and 15 bases lay in between. This CDR3 contains 16 residues.

The V call is TRBV5-6, the J call TRBJ2-1, with D possibly being TRBD1 (5 bases). CDR1 is SGHDT and CDR2 is YYEEEE in the germline V gene. V was pared by 5 bases and J by 5 bases, with 14 bases between. The length of the CDR3 is 14 residues. The CDR3 coding sequence is TGTGCCAGCAGTCCAGACAGATTCAACAATGAGCAGTTCTTC. Translation gives CASSPDRFNNEQFF.

The rearrangement links TRBV7-8 to TRBJ2-3, with 9 bases matching TRBD2. The germline gives CDR1 SGHVS, CDR2 FQNEAQ. The junction had 3 bases not matched to a gene; V was cut back by 8 bases and J by 3 bases. The CDR3 loop spans 13 amino acids. The CDR3 is CASAGGKTDTQYF. The CDR3 DNA is TGTGCCAGCGCGGGGGGGAAGACAGATACGCAGTATTTT.

The chain is built from TRBV7-9 and TRBJ2-3; the D gene is possibly TRBD2 (6 bases). The V gene lost 5 bases and the J gene lost 5 bases, with 14 bases spanning the gap. Germline CDR1 is SEHNR and CDR2 is FQNEAQ (reference sequence). The CDR3 sequence is 14 residues long. The CDR3 nucleotides read TGTGCCAGCAGCGCTAGTGGGGGGAGAGATACGCAGTATTTT. Amino acids: CASSASGGRDTQYF.

The chain joins TRBV30 to TRBJ1-2; the D gene is possibly TRBD1 (5 bases). CDR1 GTSNPN and CDR2 SVGIG come from the germline V gene (reference sequence). This CDR3 comprises 14 residues. V was cut by 3 bases and J by 0 bases, with 11 bases left in between. CDR3 residues: CAWSLDTANYGYTF. The CDR3 nucleotides are TGTGCCTGGAGCCTGGACACAGCTAACTATGGCTACACCTTC.

The chain employs TRBV5-1 and TRBJ1-1, with TRBD1 as a possible D gene (5 bases). Trimming shortened V by 5 bases and J by 0 bases, and 17 bases separated the two germline ends. Germline V gene lookup returns CDR1 SGHRS and CDR2 YFSETQ. The CDR3 sequence is 16 residues long. CDR3 in amino acids: CASSSRSTAMNTEAFF. CDR3 DNA sequence: TGCGCCAGCAGTTCAAGATCGACAGCTATGAACACTGAAGCTTTCTTT.

The genes are TRBV5-1 and TRBJ1-1, with 8 bases that match TRBD1. Germline V gene lookup returns CDR1 SGHRS and CDR2 YFSETQ. The J segment lost 8 bases and the V segment lost 0 bases, leaving 9 bases of the junction unmatched. The CDR3 runs 15 residues. This CDR3 reads CASSLVAGGLPEAFF. The CDR3 bases are TGCGCCAGCAGCTTGGTAGCAGGGGGCTTGCCAGAAGCTTTCTTT.